The TCR beta chain under discussion was sequenced for a study of T cell responses to AZD1222 COVID-19 vaccine. CDR3 length: 16 residues. Germline V CDR1 and CDR2: MNHNS, SASEGT. A word on this clone: One junction end does not reproduce the germline sequence, and a read error may be involved.

TCRdb's copy holds only in-frame clones and misses some; the assay was immunoSEQ multiplex PCR. The sample holds roughly 150,000 clones, roughly 90% seen once. The source of this sequence is an adult in good health. V usage is TRBV6-1 and J usage is TRBJ2-5; 7 bases fit TRBD2. The sample consisted of peripheral blood, taken on day 0 of AZD1222 vaccination. CDR3 in DNA: TGTGTCAGCAGTGAAAGGTTAGCGGGCCCGTGGGAGACCCAGTACTTC. It is translated as CVSSERLAGPWETQYF.